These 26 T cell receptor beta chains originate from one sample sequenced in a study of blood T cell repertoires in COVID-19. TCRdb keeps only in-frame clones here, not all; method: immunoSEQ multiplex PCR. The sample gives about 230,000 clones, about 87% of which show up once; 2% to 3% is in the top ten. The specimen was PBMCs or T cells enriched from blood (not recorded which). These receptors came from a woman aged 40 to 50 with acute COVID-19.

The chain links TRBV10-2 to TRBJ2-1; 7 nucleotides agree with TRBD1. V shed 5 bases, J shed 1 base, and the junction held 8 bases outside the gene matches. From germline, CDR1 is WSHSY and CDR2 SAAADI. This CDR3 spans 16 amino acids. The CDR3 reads CASSTYRQGSYNEQFF. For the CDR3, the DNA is TGCGCCAGCAGTACCTACAGACAGGGATCCTACAATGAGCAGTTCTTC.

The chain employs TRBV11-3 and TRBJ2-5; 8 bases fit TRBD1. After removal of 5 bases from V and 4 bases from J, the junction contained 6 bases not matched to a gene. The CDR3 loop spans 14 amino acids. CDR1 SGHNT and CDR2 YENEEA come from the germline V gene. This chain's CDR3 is CASSAQGARETQYF. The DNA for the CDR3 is TGTGCCAGCAGCGCCCAGGGGGCTCGAGAGACCCAGTACTTC.

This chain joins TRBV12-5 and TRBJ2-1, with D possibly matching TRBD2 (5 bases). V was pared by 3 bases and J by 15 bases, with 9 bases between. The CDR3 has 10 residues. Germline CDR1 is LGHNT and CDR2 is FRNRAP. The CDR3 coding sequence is TGTGCTAGTGGTTTAGCTAGCCTGTTCTTC. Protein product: CASGLASLFF.

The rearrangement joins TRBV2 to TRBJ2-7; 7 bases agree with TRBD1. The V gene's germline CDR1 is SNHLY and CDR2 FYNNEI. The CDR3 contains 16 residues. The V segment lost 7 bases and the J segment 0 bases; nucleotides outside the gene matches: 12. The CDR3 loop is CASTALPGTASYEQYF. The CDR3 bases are TGTGCCAGCACCGCGTTACCCGGGACAGCCTCCTACGAGCAGTACTTC.

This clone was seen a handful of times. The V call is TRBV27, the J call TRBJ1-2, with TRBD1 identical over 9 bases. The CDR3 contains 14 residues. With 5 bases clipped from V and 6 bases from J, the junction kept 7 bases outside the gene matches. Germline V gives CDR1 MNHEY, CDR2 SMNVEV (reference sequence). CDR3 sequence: CASSKYRGQDGYTF. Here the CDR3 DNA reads TGTGCCAGCAGTAAATACAGGGGGCAGGATGGCTACACCTTC.

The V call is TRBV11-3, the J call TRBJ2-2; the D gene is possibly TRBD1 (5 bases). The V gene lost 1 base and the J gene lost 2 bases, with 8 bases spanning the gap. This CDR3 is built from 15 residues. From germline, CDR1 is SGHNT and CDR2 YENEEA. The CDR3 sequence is CASSLARANTGELFF. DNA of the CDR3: TGTGCCAGCAGCTTAGCCAGGGCAAACACCGGGGAGCTGTTTTTT.

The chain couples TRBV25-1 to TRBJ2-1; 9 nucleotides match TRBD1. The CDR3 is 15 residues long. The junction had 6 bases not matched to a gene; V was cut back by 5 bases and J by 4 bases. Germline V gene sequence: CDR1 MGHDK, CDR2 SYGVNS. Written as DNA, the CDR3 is TGTGCCAGCAGTAACCGGGACAGGGCTTACAATGAGCAGTTCTTC. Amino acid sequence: CASSNRDRAYNEQFF. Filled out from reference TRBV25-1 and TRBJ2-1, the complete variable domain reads EADIYQTPRYLVIGTGKKITLECSQTMGHDKMYWYQQDPGMELHLIHYSYGVNSTEKGDLSSESTVSRIRTEHFPLTLESARPSHTSQYLCASSNRDRAYNEQFFGPGTRLTVL.

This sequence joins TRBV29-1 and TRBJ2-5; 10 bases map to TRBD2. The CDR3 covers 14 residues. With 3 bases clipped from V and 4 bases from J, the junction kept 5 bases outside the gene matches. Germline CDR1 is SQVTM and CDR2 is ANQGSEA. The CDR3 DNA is TGCAGCGTTGATTTGTTAGCGGGAGGAGAGACCCAGTACTTC. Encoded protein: CSVDLLAGGETQYF.

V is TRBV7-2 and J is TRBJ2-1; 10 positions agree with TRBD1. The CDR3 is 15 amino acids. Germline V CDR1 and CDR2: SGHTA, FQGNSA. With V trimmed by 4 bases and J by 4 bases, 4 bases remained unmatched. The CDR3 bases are TGTGCCAGCAGCTCGTGGGACAGGGGTTACAATGAGCAGTTCTTC. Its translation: CASSSWDRGYNEQFF.

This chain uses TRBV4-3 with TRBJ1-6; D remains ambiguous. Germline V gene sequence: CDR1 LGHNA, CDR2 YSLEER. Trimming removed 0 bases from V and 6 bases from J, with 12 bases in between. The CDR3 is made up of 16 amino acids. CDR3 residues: CASSQDFSILNSPLHF. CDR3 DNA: TGCGCCAGCAGCCAAGATTTCAGTATCCTTAATTCACCCCTCCACTTT.

Written as DNA, the CDR3 is TGTGCCAGCAGACCCACTGACAGGATAAACGGCTACACCTTC. It is translated as CASRPTDRINGYTF. V usage is TRBV6-5 and J usage is TRBJ1-2; TRBD1 is a possible D gene (6 bases). V lost 6 bases to trimming and J lost 8 bases, with 19 bases between them. The CDR3 covers 14 residues. The germline gives CDR1 MNHEY, CDR2 SVGAGI.

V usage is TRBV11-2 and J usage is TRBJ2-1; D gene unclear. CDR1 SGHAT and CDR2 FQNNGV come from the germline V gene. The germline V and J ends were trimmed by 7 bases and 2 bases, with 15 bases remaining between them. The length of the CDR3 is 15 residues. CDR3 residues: CASTQTELAYNEQFF. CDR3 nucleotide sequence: TGTGCCAGCACCCAGACGGAGTTAGCCTACAATGAGCAGTTCTTC.

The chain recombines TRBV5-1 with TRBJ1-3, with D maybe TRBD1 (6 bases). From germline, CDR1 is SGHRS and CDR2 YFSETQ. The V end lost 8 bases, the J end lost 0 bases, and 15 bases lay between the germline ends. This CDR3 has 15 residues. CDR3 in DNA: TGCGCCAGTAGAGGGACAAGTAACTCTGGAAACACCATATATTTT. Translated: CASRGTSNSGNTIYF.

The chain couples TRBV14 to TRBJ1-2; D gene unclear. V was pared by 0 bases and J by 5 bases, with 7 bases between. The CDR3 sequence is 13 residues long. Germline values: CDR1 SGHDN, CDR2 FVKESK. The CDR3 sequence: CASSQDNSYGYTF. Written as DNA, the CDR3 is TGTGCCAGCAGCCAAGATAACAGTTATGGCTACACCTTC.

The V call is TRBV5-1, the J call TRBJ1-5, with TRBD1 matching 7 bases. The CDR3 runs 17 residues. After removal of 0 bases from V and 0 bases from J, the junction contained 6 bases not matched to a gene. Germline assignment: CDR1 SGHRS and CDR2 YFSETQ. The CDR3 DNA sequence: TGCGCCAGCAGCTTGGGGACAGGCCCGAATAGCAATCAGCCCCAGCATTTT. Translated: CASSLGTGPNSNQPQHF. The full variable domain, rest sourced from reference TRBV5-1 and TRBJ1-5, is KAGVTQTPRYLIKTRGQQVTLSCSPISGHRSVSWYQQTPGQGLQFLFEYFSETQRNKGNFPGRFSGRQFSNSRSEMNVSTLELGDSALYLCASSLGTGPNSNQPQHFGDGTRLSIL.

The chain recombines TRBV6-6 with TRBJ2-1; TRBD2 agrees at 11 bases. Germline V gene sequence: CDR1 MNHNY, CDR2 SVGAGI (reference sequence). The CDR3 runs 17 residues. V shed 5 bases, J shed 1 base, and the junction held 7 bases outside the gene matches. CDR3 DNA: TGTGCCAGCAGTCATAGCGGGGGGGCCGGGTCCTACAATGAGCAGTTCTTC. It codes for CASSHSGGAGSYNEQFF.

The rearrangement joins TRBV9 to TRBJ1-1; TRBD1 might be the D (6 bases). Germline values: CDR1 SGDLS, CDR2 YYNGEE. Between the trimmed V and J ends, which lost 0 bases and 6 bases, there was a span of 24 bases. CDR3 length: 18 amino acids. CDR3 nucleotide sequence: TGTGCCAGCAGCGTAGTTAGTCCCTCTTGGGGGCTTTCGGCTGAAGCTTTCTTT. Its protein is CASSVVSPSWGLSAEAFF.

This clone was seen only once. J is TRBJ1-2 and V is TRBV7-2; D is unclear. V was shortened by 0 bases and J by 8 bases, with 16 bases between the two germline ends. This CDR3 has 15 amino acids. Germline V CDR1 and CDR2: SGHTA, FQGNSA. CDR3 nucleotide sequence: TGTGCCAGCAGCTTAGCGGGCGCGACCTCTACCGGCTACACCTTC. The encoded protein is CASSLAGATSTGYTF.

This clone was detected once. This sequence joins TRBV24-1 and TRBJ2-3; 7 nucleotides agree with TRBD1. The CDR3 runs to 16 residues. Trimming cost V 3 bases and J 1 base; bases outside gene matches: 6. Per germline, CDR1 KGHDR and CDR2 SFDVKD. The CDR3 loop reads CATSDGRGFGTDTQYF. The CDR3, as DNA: TGTGCCACCAGTGATGGCAGGGGGTTTGGCACAGATACGCAGTATTTT.

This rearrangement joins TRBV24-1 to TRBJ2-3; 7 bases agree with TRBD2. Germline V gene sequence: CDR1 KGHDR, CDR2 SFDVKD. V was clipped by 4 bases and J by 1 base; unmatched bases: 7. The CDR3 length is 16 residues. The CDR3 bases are TGTGCCACCAGTGACCCAGCGGGGACTGGCACAGATACGCAGTATTTT. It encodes CATSDPAGTGTDTQYF.

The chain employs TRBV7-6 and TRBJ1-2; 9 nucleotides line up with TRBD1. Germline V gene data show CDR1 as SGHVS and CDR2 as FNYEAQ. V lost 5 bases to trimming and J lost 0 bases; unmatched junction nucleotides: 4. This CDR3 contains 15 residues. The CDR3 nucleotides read TGTGCCAGCAGCAGGGGGACAGGGACTAACTATGGCTACACCTTC. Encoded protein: CASSRGTGTNYGYTF.

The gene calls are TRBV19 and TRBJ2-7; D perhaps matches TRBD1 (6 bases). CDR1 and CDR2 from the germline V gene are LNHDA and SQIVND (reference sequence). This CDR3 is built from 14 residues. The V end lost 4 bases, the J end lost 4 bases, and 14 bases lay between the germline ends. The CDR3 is CASSTGASSYEQYF. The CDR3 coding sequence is TGTGCCAGTAGTACAGGGGCTAGTTCTTACGAGCAGTACTTC.

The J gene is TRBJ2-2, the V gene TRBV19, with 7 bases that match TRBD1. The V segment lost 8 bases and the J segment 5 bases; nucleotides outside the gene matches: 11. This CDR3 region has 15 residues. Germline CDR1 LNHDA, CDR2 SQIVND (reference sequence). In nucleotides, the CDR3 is TGTGCCAGTTCTAGACAGGGTATGGGTACCGGGGAGCTGTTTTTT. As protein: CASSRQGMGTGELFF.

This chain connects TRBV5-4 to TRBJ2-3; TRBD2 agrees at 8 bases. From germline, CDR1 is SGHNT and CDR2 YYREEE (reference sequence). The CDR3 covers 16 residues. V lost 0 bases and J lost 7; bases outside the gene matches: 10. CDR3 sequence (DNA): TGTGCCAGCAGCTTGGCCGGGTCGGGGGGGCGAAATACGCAGTATTTT. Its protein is CASSLAGSGGRNTQYF.

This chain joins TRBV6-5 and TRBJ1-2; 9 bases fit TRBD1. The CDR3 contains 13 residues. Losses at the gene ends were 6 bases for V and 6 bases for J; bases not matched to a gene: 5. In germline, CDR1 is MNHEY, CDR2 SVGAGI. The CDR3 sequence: CASRDRGSDGYTF. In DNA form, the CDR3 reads TGTGCCAGCAGGGACAGGGGATCAGATGGCTACACCTTC.

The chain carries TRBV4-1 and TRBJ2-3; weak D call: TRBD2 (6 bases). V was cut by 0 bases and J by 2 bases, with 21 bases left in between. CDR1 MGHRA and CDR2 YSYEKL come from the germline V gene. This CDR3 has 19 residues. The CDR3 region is CASSQDGGAGISNTDTQYF. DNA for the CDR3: TGCGCCAGCAGCCAAGATGGTGGGGCGGGGATAAGCAACACAGATACGCAGTATTTT.